This T cell receptor (beta chain) emerged from a study of cytomegalovirus exposure and HLA in healthy donors. V was pared by 3 bases and J by 5 bases, with 17 bases between. In germline, CDR1 is MDHEN, CDR2 SYDVKM. The CDR3 sequence is 15 residues long. Study-wide results and caveats: Through in vitro validation, three CMV-associated chains were shown to be specific for CMV antigens.

The method was immunoSEQ multiplex PCR; TCRdb's version includes in-frame clones alone and lacks a portion of them. This sample carries some 260,000 clones, 90% of them seen once, and the ten largest clones take roughly 3%. In the case of this clone: Its antigen remains unidentified.

The receptor's source is a woman aged 25 to 39 in good health and CMV-seronegative. Sequencing used PBMCs. The J gene is TRBJ2-7, the V gene TRBV28, with D possibly matching TRBD1 (7 bases). This CDR3 is CASSFGGPQGDEQYF. The CDR3 DNA sequence: TGTGCCAGCAGTTTTGGGGGGCCGCAGGGGGACGAGCAGTACTTC.